The present entry profiles one TCR beta chain with its context. Antigen unknown. This sample stems from a study of memory CD4+ T cells and cytomegalovirus serostatus. General study findings and limits: Repertoires predicted CMV serostatus with median bootstrapped AUC of approximately 0.95.

The assay was immunoSEQ multiplex PCR, and TCRdb's table has in-frame clones only and misses some. The profile shows nearly 60,000 clones, around 80% of them singletons. Single viable CD3+CD4+CD8-CD45RO+ cells were sorted as the memory CD4+ T cells. CMV serostatus came from serum IgG against pp150, pp28, p38, p52. J gave up 7 bases and V 0 bases, and 2 bases lay outside the gene matches. CDR1 and CDR2 from the germline V gene are SSHAT and FNYEAQ (reference sequence). The CDR3 contains 13 residues. The chain carries TRBV7-7 and TRBJ2-7; 8 positions agree with TRBD2. The sequence was collected from an adult in good health and CMV-seronegative. Specimen: memory CD4+ T cells from blood. The CDR3 DNA sequence: TGTGCCAGCAGCTTAGCCACTAGCGGAGAGCAGTACTTC. Protein product: CASSLATSGEQYF.